These 4 T cell receptor beta chains came from one sample sequenced in a study of blood T cell repertoires in COVID-19. Libraries were prepared by immunoSEQ multiplex PCR; TCRdb keeps only in-frame clonotypes and omits some of them. The table lists hundreds of thousands of clones, around 90% of them singletons. The sequenced sample consisted of PBMCs or T cells enriched from blood (not recorded which). The receptors originated from a woman aged 18-30 years who had recovered from COVID-19.

The genes are TRBV9 and TRBJ2-1; D not resolved. V gave up 3 bases and J gave up 6 bases, with 10 bases separating them. Germline values: CDR1 SGDLS, CDR2 YYNGEE. The CDR3 has 13 amino acids. This CDR3 reads CASSANVGNEQFF. The CDR3 coding sequence is TGTGCCAGCAGCGCTAACGTCGGCAATGAGCAGTTCTTC.

This sequence joins TRBV4-1 and TRBJ2-2, with TRBD2 identical over 7 bases. The CDR3 covers 16 residues. V shed 0 bases, J shed 4 bases, and the junction held 5 bases outside the gene matches. CDR1 and CDR2 (germline): MGHRA, YSYEKL. The CDR3 coding sequence is TGCGCCAGCAGCCAAGATCAGCGGGAAGGCACCGGGGAGCTGTTTTTT. Amino acid sequence: CASSQDQREGTGELFF.

This chain uses TRBV28 with TRBJ1-2, with a weak D call TRBD1 (6 bases). The germline CDR1 and CDR2 sequences are MDHEN and SYDVKM. CDR3 size: 12 residues. V was shortened by 5 bases and J by 8 bases, with 12 bases between the two germline ends. CDR3 sequence reads: CASSQGYEGYTF. The CDR3 nucleotides read TGTGCCAGCAGTCAGGGGTATGAGGGCTACACCTTC.

This rearrangement joins TRBV28 to TRBJ1-2; 8 nucleotides line up with TRBD1. The CDR3 covers 16 residues. CDR1 is MDHEN and CDR2 is SYDVKM in the germline V gene. V lost 2 bases, J lost 5 bases, and 10 bases stayed unmatched. This CDR3 is CASSLLYPRGPYGYTF. Written as DNA, the CDR3 is TGTGCCAGCAGTTTACTTTACCCCAGGGGGCCATATGGCTACACCTTC.